This T cell receptor beta chain was found in a study of blood T cell repertoires in COVID-19. TCRdb's table, derived via immunoSEQ multiplex PCR, lists solely in-frame clones and lacks some. This table has tens of thousands of clones, about 87% appearing once. Germline loops: CDR1 SNHLY, CDR2 FYNNEI. V lost 5 bases, J lost 2 bases, and 11 bases stayed unmatched. This CDR3 region has 16 residues. The source is a man between 45 and 60 years old with active COVID-19. V and J are TRBV2 and TRBJ2-5, with TRBD1 matching 7 bases. Sequences were obtained from peripheral blood. Written as DNA, the CDR3 is TGTGCCAGCAGTCCCCCCCCGGGCAGGGGGCAAGAGACCCAGTACTTC. This sequence encodes CASSPPPGRGQETQYF.